One T cell receptor (beta chain) is described in this entry. Its antigen is still unknown. The V end lost 5 bases, the J end lost 5 bases, and 9 bases lay between the germline ends. The CDR3 loop spans 12 amino acids. Per germline, CDR1 SGHAT and CDR2 FQDESV (reference sequence). The data were obtained in a study of cytomegalovirus exposure and HLA in healthy donors. The PCR had 60 Vbeta and 13 Jbeta primers. The protocol was immunoSEQ multiplex PCR, while the TCRdb copy is restricted to in-frame clones and leaves out a portion. Here the sample spans about 160,000 clones, over 65% being singletons. Study-level findings and limits: TCR beta V- and J-gene trimming was later associated with a missense DCLRE1C variant. Later analysis placed DRB1 highest and HLA-C lowest in TCR association rates, which differed by HLA locus.

This receptor was identified in a female donor in good health and CMV-seronegative. The specimen sequenced was PBMCs. The gene calls are TRBV11-1 and TRBJ1-1; D gene ambiguous. CDR3 DNA sequence: TGTGCCAGCAGCCAAACGGGAACTGAAGCTTTCTTT. Amino acids: CASSQTGTEAFF.